This T cell receptor beta chain was documented in a study of cytomegalovirus exposure and HLA in healthy donors. Whole-study findings and limits: Several of the most significant clusters appeared linked to common viral pathogens, based on a later analysis. Reports indicate that TCR beta sequences accurately predicted the HLA-A and HLA-B alleles of most subjects. Roughly uniform sequencing depth across donors was assumed, possibly incorrectly.

Trimming cost V 5 bases and J 10 bases; bases outside gene matches: 10. Germline V gene data show CDR1 as PRHDT and CDR2 as FYEKMQ (reference sequence). The CDR3 loop spans 15 amino acids. Only one count was recorded for this clone. The antigen is not known. PCR was performed using 60 Vbeta and 13 Jbeta primers. Some clones are missing from TCRdb's copy, which holds only in-frame ones; the method was immunoSEQ multiplex PCR. Altogether fewer than 250,000 clones are present, approximately 80% being singletons, with the ten largest covering 2.5% to 3.5%. The receptor's source is a man aged 25 to 40 in good health and CMV-seronegative. The chain uses TRBV13 and TRBJ1-6, with 8 bases identical to TRBD1. Sequenced: PBMCs. For the CDR3, the DNA is TGTGCCAGCAGCCACGGGACAGGTGGTTTCTCACCCCTCCACTTT. Amino acids: CASSHGTGGFSPLHF.